Listed here is a single TCR beta chain. As yet, its antigen is unknown. cDNA synthesis was performed in eight separate reactions for each sample. Each CDR3 protein gets one entry in TCRdb, which reprocessed the 5' RACE reads and gives no DNA. This table lists a few hundred thousand distinct CDR3 sequences. These data originate in a study of monozygotic twins with inflammatory bowel disease. Whole-study results and caveats: IBD patients shared fewer clonotypes with others than healthy twins, especially with disease activity. Healthy co-twins, by inverse Simpson, had higher TCRbeta diversity than their siblings with IBD.

Sequenced input: blood. The TCR was taken from a human donor with ulcerative colitis or Crohn's disease, or a healthy co-twin of an affected twin (not recorded which).

The CDR3 here is CASSHRAGKIAKNIQYF. The chain carries TRBV7-2 and TRBJ2-4; with no DNA, the TCRdb D assignment of TRBD1 cannot be verified. CDR1 is SGHTA, CDR2 FQGNSA, per germline. The length of the CDR3 is 17 residues.